Listed below are T cell receptor beta chains from one sample, sequenced in a study of OX40 agonist ivuxolimab in advanced cancers. The table came from immunoSEQ multiplex PCR; TCRdb's copy has only in-frame clones and leaves some out. The sample has fewer than 120,000 clones, roughly 89% seen once. Sequencing used CD4+ or CD8+ T cells sorted from blood, obtained in a trial of the OX40 agonist ivuxolimab. The receptor source for this set is an adult with an advanced solid tumor such as melanoma, head and neck, liver or kidney cancer. CDR3s include the opening cysteine and the closing phenylalanine or tryptophan. Each record gives: clone size, D gene, J gene, V gene, CDR3 protein, CDR3 DNA. A D gene is named only where the DNA matches it firmly. Not all rows give a size; the values are once, few, many and, for expanded clones, a class.

once . TRBJ1-5 TRBV7-2 CASRREFNQPQHF TGTGCCAGCAGAAGAGAGTTCAATCAGCCCCAGCATTTT
. TRBD1 TRBJ2-1 TRBV7-9 CASSWGQPYNEQFF TGTGCCAGCAGCTGGGGACAGCCTTACAATGAGCAGTTCTTC
few TRBD2 TRBJ2-3 TRBV9 CASSFLGLAASVDTQYF TGTGCCAGCAGCTTCCTAGGCCTAGCGGCCTCAGTGGATACGCAGTATTTT
. . TRBJ1-5 TRBV11-3 CASSLVGNRSGGLQPQHF TGTGCCAGCAGCTTAGTGGGGAATAGGAGCGGGGGGTTGCAGCCCCAGCATTTT
. . TRBJ1-1 TRBV15 CATSMRYEAFF TGTGCCACCAGCATGCGGTACGAAGCTTTCTTT
. . TRBJ2-7 TRBV27 CASSKQGGSYEQYF TGTGCCAGCAGTAAACAGGGGGGGTCCTACGAGCAGTACTTC
once . TRBJ2-3 TRBV11-2 CASSPQYLTDTQYF TGTGCCAGCAGCCCACAGTATCTGACAGATACGCAGTATTTT
. . TRBJ1-2 TRBV6-6 CASSYDYRGYTF TGTGCCAGCAGTTACGACTACCGAGGCTACACCTTC
. . TRBJ2-2 TRBV11-3 CASRRKTGELFF TGTGCCAGCAGACGGAAGACCGGGGAGCTGTTTTTT
. TRBD2 TRBJ2-1 TRBV7-6 CASSSSGRALNYNEQFF TGTGCCAGCAGCTCTAGCGGGAGGGCCCTTAACTACAATGAGCAGTTCTTC
. . TRBJ2-1 TRBV7-3 CASSLSPGARNEQFF TGTGCCAGCAGCTTATCGCCGGGGGCCAGAAATGAGCAGTTCTTC
. . TRBJ2-5 TRBV30 CAWTEARGETQYF TGTGCCTGGACCGAGGCCAGGGGAGAGACCCAGTACTTC
. TRBD1 TRBJ2-5 TRBV7-2 CASSPRGRGGGETQYF TGTGCCAGCAGCCCCAGGGGGCGAGGAGGTGGAGAGACCCAGTACTTC
. . TRBJ1-1 TRBV6-5 CASRRDRWADTEAFF TGTGCCAGCAGACGGGATCGATGGGCGGACACTGAAGCTTTCTTT
. TRBD1 TRBJ1-4 TRBV15 CATSSQGAEGKKLFF TGTGCCACCAGCAGCCAGGGGGCGGAAGGCAAAAAACTGTTTTTT
. TRBD2 TRBJ2-5 TRBV30 CAWGEGAETQYF TGTGCCTGGGGGGAGGGTGCGGAGACCCAGTACTTC
. . TRBJ2-3 TRBV7-6 CASSTTGSGTQYF TGTGCCAGCAGCACCACAGGGAGCGGTACGCAGTATTTT
. . TRBJ2-1 TRBV5-1 CASSPRALTNNEQFF TGCGCCAGCAGCCCCCGCGCGCTGACGAACAATGAGCAGTTCTTC
. . TRBJ1-1 TRBV7-3 CASSLTWNTEAFF TGTGCCAGCAGCTTAACGTGGAACACTGAAGCTTTCTTT
. TRBD1 TRBJ1-1 TRBV2 CASRTQGTLNTEAFF TGTGCCAGCAGGACACAGGGGACTTTGAACACTGAAGCTTTCTTT
. . TRBJ2-6 TRBV6-1 CASRIGTAGANVLTF TGTGCCAGCAGGATTGGGACTGCTGGGGCCAACGTCCTGACTTTC
. . TRBJ2-7 TRBV20-1 CSPQAGGEQYF TGCAGTCCCCAAGCCGGGGGCGAGCAGTACTTC
. TRBD1 TRBJ2-2 TRBV5-1 CASSQKGQGGTGELFF TGCGCCAGCAGCCAAAAGGGACAGGGGGGCACCGGGGAGCTGTTTTTT
. . TRBJ2-3 TRBV9 CASSVGVDTQYF TGTGCCAGCAGCGTAGGTGTAGATACGCAGTATTTT
. TRBD1 TRBJ2-1 TRBV5-4 CASSAEQGWKSDEQFF TGTGCCAGCAGCGCGGAACAGGGGTGGAAGTCCGATGAGCAGTTCTTC
. . TRBJ1-2 TRBV28 CASRRQAGAYGYTF TGTGCCAGCAGGAGACAGGCGGGAGCCTATGGCTACACCTTC
. . TRBJ1-2 TRBV4-2 CASSQDLAGMQHGYTF TGTGCCAGCAGCCAAGATTTAGCAGGGATGCAGCATGGCTACACCTTC
. . TRBJ1-1 TRBV7-9 CASSLGHLNTEAFF TGTGCCAGCAGCTTGGGACACCTGAACACTGAAGCTTTCTTT
. . TRBJ2-1 TRBV27 CASSFDLRASYNEQFF TGTGCCAGCAGTTTCGATCTCCGGGCCTCTTACAATGAGCAGTTCTTC
. . TRBJ2-1 TRBV7-9 CASSSHRAGNEQFF TGTGCCAGCAGCTCCCATCGCGCGGGCAATGAGCAGTTCTTC
. TRBD1 TRBJ2-7 TRBV6-5 CASTETGANYEQYF TGTGCCAGCACCGAGACAGGGGCTAACTACGAGCAGTACTTC
. TRBD1 TRBJ1-1 TRBV6-1 CASTRQGKGTEAFF TGTGCCAGCACAAGACAGGGGAAGGGCACTGAAGCTTTCTTT
. TRBD1 TRBJ1-1 TRBV11-2 CASSLDRGRGAFF TGTGCCAGCAGCTTAGACAGGGGGCGAGGAGCTTTCTTT
. TRBD1 TRBJ1-2 TRBV19 CASSPLDRLYGYTF TGTGCCAGTAGTCCTCTGGACAGGCTCTATGGCTACACCTTC
. . TRBJ1-5 TRBV11-2 CASSQGPGEGQPQHF TGTGCCAGCAGCCAAGGTCCAGGGGAGGGTCAGCCCCAGCATTTT
. . TRBJ1-1 TRBV6-6 CASSYVRSGGEEAFF TGTGCCAGCAGTTACGTACGATCCGGTGGGGAAGAAGCTTTCTTT
once TRBD1 TRBJ2-7 TRBV5-1 CASSRSGTGSSEQYF TGCGCCAGCAGCAGAAGCGGGACAGGGTCGTCCGAGCAGTACTTC
. . TRBJ1-5 TRBV6-6 CASSLRTQPKHF TGTGCCAGCAGCCTGAGGACCCAGCCCAAGCATTTT
. TRBD2 TRBJ2-3 TRBV7-3 CASSFSGGAGDTQYF TGTGCCAGCAGCTTTAGCGGGGGGGCCGGAGATACGCAGTATTTT
. . TRBJ2-7 TRBV10-3 CAITRGGGGTYEQYF TGTGCCATCACCCGAGGGGGCGGGGGAACCTACGAGCAGTACTTC
once . TRBJ1-2 TRBV7-9 CASNKDTNYGYTF TGTGCCAGCAACAAGGACACGAACTATGGCTACACCTTC